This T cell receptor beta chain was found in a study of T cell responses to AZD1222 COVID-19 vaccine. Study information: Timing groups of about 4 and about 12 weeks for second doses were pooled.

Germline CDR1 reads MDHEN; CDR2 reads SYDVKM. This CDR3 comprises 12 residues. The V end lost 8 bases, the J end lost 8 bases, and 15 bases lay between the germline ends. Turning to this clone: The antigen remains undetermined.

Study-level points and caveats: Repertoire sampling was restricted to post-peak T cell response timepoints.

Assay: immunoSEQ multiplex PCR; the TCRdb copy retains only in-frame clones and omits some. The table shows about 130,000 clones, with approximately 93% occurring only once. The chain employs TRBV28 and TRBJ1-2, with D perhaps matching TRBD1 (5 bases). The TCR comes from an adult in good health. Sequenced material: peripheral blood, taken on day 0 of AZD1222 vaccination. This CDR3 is CASRRQGLGYTF. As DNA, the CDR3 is TGTGCCAGCCGGAGGCAGGGCCTGGGCTACACCTTC.